The 15 T cell receptor beta chains presented below share a single source sample, sequenced in a study of shared clonotypes between healthy human individuals. Data came from immunoSEQ multiplex PCR; TCRdb stores just in-frame clones and leaves some out. The sample holds about 1.9 million clones, roughly 95% seen once. Selected positively for CCR7 and CD45RO-negative, naive CD8 cells excluded terminally differentiated effector memory CD45RA+ cells. Sequenced sample: naive CD8+ T cells from PBMCs. The receptors were sampled from a man aged 18 to 30 in good health. Some clones in this sample may be carry-over from other donors' samples.

On this clone itself: The sample holds other DNA sequences that translate to the same CDR3. This rearrangement joins TRBV7-9 to TRBJ2-5; D is uncertain. V lost 6 bases and J lost 4, with 9 bases in between. Germline CDR1 is SEHNR and CDR2 is FQNEAQ (reference sequence). The CDR3 is 12 residues long. The CDR3 reads CASRGAAETQYF. For the CDR3, the DNA is TGTGCCAGCAGAGGCGCGGCAGAGACCCAGTACTTC.

The rearrangement uses TRBV28 and TRBJ2-5; D possibly uses TRBD1 or TRBD2 (5 bases each). V was pared by 6 bases and J by 3 bases, with 17 bases between. The CDR3 consists of 15 residues. Germline V CDR1 and CDR2: MDHEN, SYDVKM. The CDR3 loop reads CASSPAVQGEETQYF. The CDR3 DNA follows: TGTGCCAGCAGCCCCGCGGTCCAGGGAGAAGAGACCCAGTACTTC.

The chain joins TRBV11-3 to TRBJ2-1; 9 nucleotides match TRBD2. This CDR3 contains 19 residues. V was clipped by 5 bases and J by 1 base; unmatched bases: 15. Germline CDR1 reads SGHNT; CDR2 reads YENEEA. Written as DNA, the CDR3 is TGTGCCAGCAGCCCTAGGTTAGGCTTAGCGGGAGCATCCTACAATGAGCAGTTCTTC. Its protein is CASSPRLGLAGASYNEQFF.

Regarding this clone: The final CDR3 position lacks the conserved phenylalanine or tryptophan, pointing to a likely read error. The DNA is omitted, as the CDR3 cannot be located on it reliably, and the CDR3 follows TCRdb's listing. The chain joins TRBV27 to TRBJ2-7; the D call of TRBD1 is as the table states it, not checked on the DNA. CDR1 is MNHEY and CDR2 is SMNVEV in the germline V gene (reference sequence). With termini counted, the CDR3 has 16 amino acids. CDR3 amino acids: CASSLPRDRGSFEQRY.

The V and J genes are TRBV2 and TRBJ2-5; tentative D call: TRBD1 (6 bases). CDR3 length equals 15 residues. The germline gives CDR1 SNHLY, CDR2 FYNNEI. The ends were cut back, 3 bases at V and 2 bases at J, with 13 bases in the middle. CDR3 coding DNA: TGTGCCAGCAGTGAGTCCCCCGGGACACAAGAGACCCAGTACTTC. Its protein product is CASSESPGTQETQYF.

The J gene is TRBJ2-7, the V gene TRBV27, with D possibly being TRBD2 (7 bases). CDR3 length: 15 amino acids. Germline V gene data show CDR1 as MNHEY and CDR2 as SMNVEV (reference sequence). V was clipped by 5 bases and J by 7 bases, with 21 bases between them. CDR3 in amino acids: CASSTNREGVREQYF. The CDR3 region has the DNA TGTGCCAGCAGTACCAACAGGGAGGGGGTCCGAGAGCAGTACTTC.

J is TRBJ1-1 and V is TRBV7-8, with 7 bases aligning to TRBD1. This CDR3 spans 15 amino acids. Trimming removed 2 bases from V and 3 bases from J; junction bases left unmatched: 6. Germline V lookup: CDR1 SGHVS, CDR2 FQNEAQ. The DNA of the CDR3 is TGTGCCAGCAGCTTACAGGGGGTTTTGGACACTGAAGCTTTCTTT. Translated: CASSLQGVLDTEAFF.

The chain couples TRBV15 to TRBJ2-7, with 9 bases identical to TRBD2. After removal of 5 bases from V and 2 bases from J, the junction contained 4 bases not matched to a gene. This CDR3 region has 14 residues. Looked up from germline, CDR1 is LNHNV and CDR2 is YYDKDF (reference sequence). Here the CDR3 reads CATSPSGGPYEQYF. The DNA of the CDR3 is TGTGCCACCAGCCCAAGCGGGGGGCCCTACGAGCAGTACTTC.

This sequence joins TRBV27 and TRBJ2-7, with 8 bases fitting TRBD2. This CDR3 spans 14 amino acids. Germline lookup yields CDR1 MNHEY and CDR2 SMNVEV (reference sequence). Unmatched junction bases numbered 5, after V lost 4 bases and J lost 3 bases. CDR3 amino acids: CASSYSGANYEQYF. The CDR3 region has the DNA TGTGCCAGCAGTTATAGCGGGGCTAACTACGAGCAGTACTTC.

The chain joins TRBV27 to TRBJ2-6; TRBD2 might be the D (6 bases). The CDR3 covers 17 residues. Germline V lookup: CDR1 MNHEY, CDR2 SMNVEV (reference sequence). Trimming cost V 1 base and J 2 bases, with 12 bases left between them. CDR3: CASSLLSPGAGANVLTF. The CDR3 coding sequence is TGTGCCAGCAGTTTATTATCCCCGGGGGCTGGGGCCAACGTCCTGACTTTC. Based on the CDR3 plus reference TRBV27 and TRBJ2-6, the full variable domain is EAQVTQNPRYLITVTGKKLTVTCSQNMNHEYMSWYRQDPGLGLRQIYYSMNVEVTDKGDVPEGYKVSRKEKRNFPLILESPSPNQTSLYFCASSLLSPGAGANVLTFGAGSRLTVL.

The CDR3 DNA reads as TGTGCCAGCGGCTGGCTAGCGGGAAACAATGAGCAGTTCTTC. Translating gives CASGWLAGNNEQFF. The chain has TRBV6-5 and TRBJ2-1, with 9 bases matching TRBD2. Looked up from germline, CDR1 is MNHEY and CDR2 is SVGAGI. There are 14 residues in the CDR3. J was trimmed by 5 bases and V by 8 bases; bases with no gene match: 7.

The chain employs TRBV27 and TRBJ2-7, with 7 bases lining up with TRBD1. V was clipped by 6 bases and J by 5 bases; unmatched bases: 16. The length of the CDR3 is 16 residues. Per germline, CDR1 MNHEY and CDR2 SMNVEV (reference sequence). DNA for the CDR3: TGTGCCAGCAGCCAATCCCCCCGACAGGGAGTAAACGAGCAGTACTTC. It codes for CASSQSPRQGVNEQYF.

This clone is a singleton in its sample. J is TRBJ2-7 and V is TRBV7-7; tentatively, D is TRBD1 (6 bases). The length of the CDR3 is 13 residues. V was pared by 5 bases and J by 2 bases, with 10 bases between. The germline CDR1 and CDR2 sequences are SSHAT and FNYEAQ (reference sequence). Here the CDR3 reads CASSVDRTYEQYF. Here the CDR3 DNA reads TGTGCCAGCAGCGTTGACAGGACCTACGAGCAGTACTTC.

J is TRBJ1-5 and V is TRBV7-8; tentatively, D is TRBD1 (6 bases). This CDR3 comprises 15 residues. V lost 6 bases to trimming and J lost 3 bases, with 15 bases between them. CDR1 SGHVS and CDR2 FQNEAQ come from the germline V gene. The CDR3 sequence: CASREARDNNQPQHF. In DNA, the CDR3 is TGTGCCAGCAGGGAAGCTCGGGACAACAATCAGCCCCAGCATTTT.

The CDR3 sequence is CASRVDRASYNEQFF. CDR3 nucleotide sequence: TGCGCCAGCAGAGTTGACAGGGCATCCTACAATGAGCAGTTCTTC. This sequence joins TRBV10-2 and TRBJ2-1; TRBD1 agrees at 7 bases. The CDR3 loop spans 15 amino acids. Trimming took 6 bases from V and 1 from J; bases not matched to a gene: 6. The germline V gene encodes CDR1 WSHSY and CDR2 SAAADI.